This TCR beta chain emerged from a study of blood T cells in healthy people across ages. The ends were cut back, 3 bases at V and 5 bases at J, with 26 bases in the middle. The CDR3 sequence is 17 residues long. Germline CDR1 and CDR2: DFQATT and SNEGSKA (reference sequence). A second PCR, run for roughly 7 to 11 cycles, used a sample-barcoded 5' primer plus a J-beta primer mix. Unique molecular identifiers of 12 random nucleotides labeled each cDNA. A single record per CDR3 protein comes from TCRdb applying MiXCR to the 5' RACE reads. The sample records 910,000 or so distinct CDR3 sequences, roughly 50% being singletons.

The gene calls are TRBV20-1 and TRBJ2-7; possibly TRBD2 for D (5 bases). Sequenced input: blood. The source is a woman between 55 and 75 years old in good health. CDR3 sequence reads: CSASILISGLLFDEQYF. DNA of the CDR3: TGCAGTGCTAGCATCCTAATAAGCGGACTCCTCTTCGACGAGCAGTACTTC.